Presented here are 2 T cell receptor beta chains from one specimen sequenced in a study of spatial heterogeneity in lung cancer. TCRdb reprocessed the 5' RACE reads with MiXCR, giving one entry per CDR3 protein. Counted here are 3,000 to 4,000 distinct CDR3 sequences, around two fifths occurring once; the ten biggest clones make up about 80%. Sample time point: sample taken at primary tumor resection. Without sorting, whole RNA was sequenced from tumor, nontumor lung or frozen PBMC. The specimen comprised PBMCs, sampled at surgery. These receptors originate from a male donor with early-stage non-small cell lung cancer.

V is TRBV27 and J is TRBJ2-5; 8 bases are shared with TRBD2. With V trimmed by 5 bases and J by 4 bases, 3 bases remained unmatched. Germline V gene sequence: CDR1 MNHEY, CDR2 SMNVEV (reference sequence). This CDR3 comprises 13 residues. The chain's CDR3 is CASSHRGGETQYF. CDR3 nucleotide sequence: TGTGCCAGCAGTCACCGGGGGGGAGAGACCCAGTACTTC.

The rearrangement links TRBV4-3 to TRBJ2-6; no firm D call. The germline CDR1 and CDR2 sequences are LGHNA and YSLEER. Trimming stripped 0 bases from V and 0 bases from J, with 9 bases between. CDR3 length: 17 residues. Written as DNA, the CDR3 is TGCGCCAGCAGCCAAGATGTTCGGACCTCTGGGGCCAACGTCCTGACTTTC. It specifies CASSQDVRTSGANVLTF.